The rows below give T cell receptor beta chains drawn from one sample of a study of memory CD4+ T cells and cytomegalovirus serostatus. Generated by immunoSEQ multiplex PCR, the TCRdb table keeps only in-frame clones and is missing some. The data contain roughly 50,000 clones, 70% to 80% of them seen just once; the ten biggest clones take up less than 0.95%. The sample taken for sequencing was memory CD4+ T cells from blood. These receptors all come from an adult in good health and CMV-seronegative. The CDR3 runs from the conserved cysteine through the conserved F or W. D genes are given only for firm matches. Rows may omit the clone size; those that give it use once, few, many or a size class.

>.|.|TRBV28|TRBJ2-1
TGTGCCAGCAGTTTAAGCGGACTGTACAATGAGCAGTTCTTC
CASSLSGLYNEQFF
>.|.|TRBV5-1|TRBJ1-1
TGCGCCAGCAGCTCGGGGGGCCATGGCGCTGAAGCTTTCTTT
CASSSGGHGAEAFF
>TRBD1|.|TRBV2|TRBJ1-2
TGTGCCAGCAGTTACGGACAGGGGGCTGATGGCTACACCTTC
CASSYGQGADGYTF
>.|few|TRBV10-1|TRBJ1-1
TGCGCCAGCAGTGATTCGATCACTGAAGCTTTCTTT
CASSDSITEAFF
>.|.|TRBV27|TRBJ1-2
TGTGCCAGCAGCCCAAGACAGGTCCTCTATGGCTACACCTTC
CASSPRQVLYGYTF
>.|.|TRBV6-1|TRBJ2-1
TGTGCCAGCAGTGAAGGGTCTAGCAGTATGAATGAGCAGTTCTTC
CASSEGSSSMNEQFF
>.|.|TRBV30|TRBJ1-5
TGTGCCTGGAGTGTACTCGGAAAAGGGACCCAGCCCCAGCATTTT
CAWSVLGKGTQPQHF
>.|few|TRBV5-1|TRBJ2-1
TGCGCCAGCAGCTTTGACGGGAACAGGGCCTACAATGAGCAGTTCTTC
CASSFDGNRAYNEQFF
>.|.|TRBV11-2|TRBJ1-3
TGTGCCAGCAGCTTAGCAGGGGTCGGCTCTGGAAACACCATATATTTT
CASSLAGVGSGNTIYF
>.|few|TRBV11-1|TRBJ2-2
TGTGCCAGCAGCCCAGGCGGAGCTTACCAGGCCGGGGAGCTGTTTTTT
CASSPGGAYQAGELFF
>.|.|TRBV30|TRBJ2-1
TGTGCCTGGGGGAGGGAGGGGGCCTACGATGAGCAGTTCTTC
CAWGREGAYDEQFF
>TRBD1|.|TRBV5-6|TRBJ2-7
TGTGCCAGCAGTGTGGACAGGGTGGACGAGCAGTACTTC
CASSVDRVDEQYF
>.|.|TRBV30|TRBJ2-7
TGTGCCTGGAGTGTGGGGAATTACGAGCAGTACTTC
CAWSVGNYEQYF
>.|few|TRBV7-6|TRBJ2-5
TGTGCCAGCAGCCGTGGGGGACAAGAGACCCAGTACTTC
CASSRGGQETQYF
>.|few|TRBV18|TRBJ1-1
TGTGCCAGCTCACCACCTTACGGCAGTAACACTGAAGCTTTCTTT
CASSPPYGSNTEAFF
>TRBD1|.|TRBV18|TRBJ1-3
TGTGCCAGCTCACTACGACAGGGGAACACTGGAAACACCATATATTTT
CASSLRQGNTGNTIYF
>TRBD2|once|TRBV19|TRBJ2-7
TGTGCCAGTAGTGTACGACTAGCGGGAGAGGGCGAGCAGTACTTC
CASSVRLAGEGEQYF
>.|.|TRBV10-3|TRBJ1-1
TGTGCCATCAGGACCGGGACACCTACTGAAGCTTTCTTT
CAIRTGTPTEAFF
>TRBD1|.|TRBV7-9|TRBJ1-2
TGTGCCAGCAGCTTAGGAACAGGGGACTATGGCTACACCTTC
CASSLGTGDYGYTF
>.|once|TRBV18|TRBJ2-7
TGTGCCAGCTCACCCGGCAGGCCAGGGGAGGCCTACGAGCAGTACTTC
CASSPGRPGEAYEQYF
>TRBD2|.|TRBV4-1|TRBJ2-7
TGCGCCAGCAGCCGAAGCGGGGGAGAGTCCTACGAGCAGTACTTC
CASSRSGGESYEQYF
>.|.|TRBV18|TRBJ2-5
TGTGCCAGCTCCCCCCGCGAGCGGAGGGAGACCCAGTACTTC
CASSPRERRETQYF
>TRBD2|.|TRBV5-1|TRBJ2-3
TGCGCCAGCAGCTTGGATAGCGGGAGCGTCTCAGATACGCAGTATTTT
CASSLDSGSVSDTQYF
>.|.|TRBV14|TRBJ1-2
TGTGCCAGCAGCCCACTCATAGTTAACTATGGCTACACCTTC
CASSPLIVNYGYTF
>.|once|TRBV2|TRBJ1-3
TGTGCCAGCAGTGACCCAGTGTTGAGTGGAAACACCATATATTTT
CASSDPVLSGNTIYF
>.|.|TRBV15|TRBJ2-7
TGTGCCACCAGCAGAGATCCCACCTACGAGCAGTACTTC
CATSRDPTYEQYF
>.|few|TRBV5-5|TRBJ1-5
TGTGCCAGCAGCTCGGGGACGGGGAATCAGCCCCAGCATTTT
CASSSGTGNQPQHF
>.|.|TRBV5-6|TRBJ2-5
TGTGCCAGCAGAATCGTCAGCGGGGAGACCCAGTACTTC
CASRIVSGETQYF
>.|.|TRBV5-6|TRBJ2-2
TGTGCCAGCAGCTTGTGGAGGGAAAGTCGGGAGCTGTTTTTT
CASSLWRESRELFF
>TRBD2|.|TRBV5-1|TRBJ2-2
TGCGCCAGCAGCGGAGCAGGTGGAGCGGGAACCGGGGAGCTGTTTTTT
CASSGAGGAGTGELFF
>TRBD1|.|TRBV30|TRBJ1-2
TGTGCCCTGAGCAGGGGGAACTATGGCTACACCTTC
CALSRGNYGYTF
>.|.|TRBV4-1|TRBJ2-3
TGCGCCAGCAGCCAAGCCGGGGGCTCCACAGATACGCAGTATTTT
CASSQAGGSTDTQYF
>.|.|TRBV12-2|TRBJ2-4
TGTGCGCCGATGCGAATCGCTCTCAAAAACATTCAGTACTTC
CAPMRIALKNIQYF
>TRBD1|.|TRBV7-8|TRBJ1-5
TGTGCCAGCAGCAAAAGGGACAGGGGACCTCAGCCCCAGCATTTT
CASSKRDRGPQPQHF
>TRBD1|.|TRBV29-1|TRBJ2-3
TGCAGCGTTGAAGAGGGGACAGGGACGGTTGCTAATACGCAGTATTTT
CSVEEGTGTVANTQYF
>.|.|TRBV6-1|TRBJ1-1
TGTGCCAGCAGTGAAGCGCTTCGATCGAGAAAAGCTTTCTTT
CASSEALRSRKAFF
>.|.|TRBV12-5|TRBJ2-1
TGTGCTAGTGGTGTTGATATCAACGGAGCGCCAACCGAGCAGTTCTTC
CASGVDINGAPTEQFF
>.|.|TRBV5-1|TRBJ2-1
TGCGCCAGCAGCTTGGGTAGCGTCGGCAATGAGCAGTTCTTC
CASSLGSVGNEQFF
>.|.|TRBV30|TRBJ1-4
TGTGCCGGGGGGGGTTTGGAAAAACTGTTTTTT
CAGGGLEKLFF
>TRBD1|.|TRBV11-1|TRBJ2-6
TGTGCCAGCAGCTCCCGGACAGGGAGACCTGGGGCCAACGTCCTGACTTTC
CASSSRTGRPGANVLTF
>TRBD1|once|TRBV11-2|TRBJ1-2
TGTGCCAGCAGCTTCTCGAGACAGGGGACCGCTAACTATGGCTACACCTTC
CASSFSRQGTANYGYTF
>.|medium-sized|TRBV29-1|TRBJ1-1
TGCAGCGTTGGCAGAAGGGGCACTGAAGCTTTCTTT
CSVGRRGTEAFF
>TRBD1|.|TRBV6-5|TRBJ1-6
TGCATCACTTCCCGGGACAGGATCTCACCCCTCCACTTT
CITSRDRISPLHF
>.|.|TRBV10-3|TRBJ2-2
TGTGCCATCGCGACACAATCGAACACCGGGGAGCTGTTTTTT
CAIATQSNTGELFF
>TRBD1|.|TRBV19|TRBJ2-7
TGTGCCAGCCGGGACAGGGGTCTAGAGCAGTACTTC
CASRDRGLEQYF
>.|.|TRBV6-6|TRBJ1-2
TGTGCCAGCAGTGACGAGGGGCTCTATGGCTACACCTTC
CASSDEGLYGYTF
>.|once|TRBV29-1|TRBJ2-7
TGCAGCGCTGTGCCCCAACTAGATAACGAGCAGTACTTC
CSAVPQLDNEQYF
>TRBD1|.|TRBV6-1|TRBJ2-1
TGTGCCAGCAGATGGGACAGGGGTGTTAACAATGAGCAGTTCTTC
CASRWDRGVNNEQFF
>.|once|TRBV4-1|TRBJ2-3
TGCGCCAGCAGCCAAGTCCAGACGCCCTCTGATACGCAGTATTTT
CASSQVQTPSDTQYF
>.|.|TRBV7-9|TRBJ1-2
TGTGCCAGCAGCTTATTGGGCGGTGGCTACACCTTC
CASSLLGGGYTF
>.|.|TRBV5-1|TRBJ2-7
TGCGCCAGCAGCTTGGAAGATGGGGCCTCCTACGAGCAGTACTTC
CASSLEDGASYEQYF
>TRBD1|.|TRBV7-9|TRBJ1-1
TGTGCCAGCAGCTTGACAGGGACCGGCGTAGAAGCTTTCTTT
CASSLTGTGVEAFF
>TRBD2|.|TRBV12-5|TRBJ2-1
TGTGCTAGTGGCCTGACTAGCGGGATCTCAGCTGAGCAGTTCTTC
CASGLTSGISAEQFF
>TRBD1|few|TRBV5-1|TRBJ1-2
TGCGCCAGCAGCTGGGAAACAGGGGTCTATGGCTACACCTTC
CASSWETGVYGYTF
>.|.|TRBV25-1|TRBJ1-4
TGTGCCAGCAGTGAATCCTCCGGGACCCATAATGAAAAACTGTTTTTT
CASSESSGTHNEKLFF
>.|.|TRBV12-2|TRBJ2-7
TGTGCAAGTCAAAGCGGGGGCCACGAGCAGTACTTC
CASQSGGHEQYF
>.|.|TRBV18|TRBJ2-2
TGTGCCAGCTCACCAGTCGCCGACCAGAACACCGGGGAGCTGTTTTTT
CASSPVADQNTGELFF